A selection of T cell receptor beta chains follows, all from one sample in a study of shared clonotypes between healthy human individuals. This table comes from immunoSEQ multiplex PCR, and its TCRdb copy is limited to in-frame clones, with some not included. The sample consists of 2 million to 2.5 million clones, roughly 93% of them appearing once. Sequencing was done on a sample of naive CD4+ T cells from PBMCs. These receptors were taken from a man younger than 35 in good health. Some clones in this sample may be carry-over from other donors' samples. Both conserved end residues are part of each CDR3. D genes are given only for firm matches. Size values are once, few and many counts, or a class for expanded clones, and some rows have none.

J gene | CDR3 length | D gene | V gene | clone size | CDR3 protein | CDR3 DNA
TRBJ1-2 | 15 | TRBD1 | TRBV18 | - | CASSPGTGANYGYTF | TGTGCCAGCTCACCCGGGACAGGAGCAAACTATGGCTACACCTTC
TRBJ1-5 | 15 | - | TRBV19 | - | CASSNPGNLEQPQHF | TGTGCCAGTAGTAACCCCGGAAACCTCGAACAGCCCCAGCATTTT
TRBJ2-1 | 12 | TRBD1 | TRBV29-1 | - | CSVGTGGNEQFF | TGCAGCGTCGGGACAGGGGGCAATGAGCAGTTCTTC
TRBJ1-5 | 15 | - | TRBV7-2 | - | CASSRTRFSNQPQHF | TGTGCCAGCAGCCGGACTAGATTTAGCAATCAGCCCCAGCATTTT
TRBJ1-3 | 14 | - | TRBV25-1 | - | CASSRHPISNTIYF | TGTGCCAGCAGTCGTCATCCTATATCTAACACCATATATTTT
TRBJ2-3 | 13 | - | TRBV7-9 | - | CASSLEVTDTQYF | TGTGCCAGCAGCTTAGAGGTAACAGATACGCAGTATTTT
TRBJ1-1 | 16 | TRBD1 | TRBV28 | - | CASSLRGQGWNTEAFF | TGTGCCAGCAGTTTAAGGGGGCAGGGGTGGAACACTGAAGCTTTCTTT
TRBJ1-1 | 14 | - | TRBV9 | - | CASSVQGFSTEAFF | TGTGCCAGCAGCGTTCAGGGGTTCAGCACTGAAGCTTTCTTT
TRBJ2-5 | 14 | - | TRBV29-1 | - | CSVEGEESGETQYF | TGCAGCGTTGAGGGAGAGGAGAGTGGAGAGACCCAGTACTTC
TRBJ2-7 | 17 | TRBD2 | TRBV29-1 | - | CSVVSPIPSGPTYEQYF | TGCAGCGTTGTGTCGCCCATTCCTAGCGGACCAACCTACGAGCAGTACTTC
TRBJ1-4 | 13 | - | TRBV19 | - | CASSLGTNEKLFF | TGTGCCAGTAGCCTAGGTACCAATGAAAAACTGTTTTTT
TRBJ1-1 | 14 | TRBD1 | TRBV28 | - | CASGRGGRNTEAFF | TGTGCCAGCGGACGAGGGGGCCGGAACACTGAAGCTTTCTTT
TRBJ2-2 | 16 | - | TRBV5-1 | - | CASSGAGQLNTGELFF | TGCGCCAGCAGCGGCGCGGGACAGCTAAACACCGGGGAGCTGTTTTTT
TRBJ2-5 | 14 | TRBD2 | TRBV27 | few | CASSVTSGKETQYF | TGTGCCAGCAGTGTGACTAGCGGAAAAGAGACCCAGTACTTC
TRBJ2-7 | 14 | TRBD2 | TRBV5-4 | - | CASREGLASGEQYF | TGTGCCAGCAGGGAAGGACTAGCGTCCGGCGAGCAGTACTTC
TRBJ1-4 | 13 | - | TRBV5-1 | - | CASSLVTGEKLFF | TGCGCCAGCAGCTTGGTGACCGGGGAAAAACTGTTTTTT
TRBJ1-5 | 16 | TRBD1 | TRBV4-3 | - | CASSLTTGTGNQPQHF | TGCGCCAGCAGCCTAACGACAGGGACCGGCAATCAGCCCCAGCATTTT
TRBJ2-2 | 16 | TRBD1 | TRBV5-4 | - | CASSTGQRANTGELFF | TGTGCCAGCAGCACGGGACAGCGAGCGAACACCGGGGAGCTGTTTTTT
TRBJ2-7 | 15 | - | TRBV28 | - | CASSLFRITVYEQYF | TGTGCCAGCAGTTTATTTCGGATAACAGTCTACGAGCAGTACTTC
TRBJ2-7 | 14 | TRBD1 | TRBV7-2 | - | CASSLDRVSYEQYF | TGTGCCAGCAGCCTCGACAGGGTCTCCTACGAGCAGTACTTC